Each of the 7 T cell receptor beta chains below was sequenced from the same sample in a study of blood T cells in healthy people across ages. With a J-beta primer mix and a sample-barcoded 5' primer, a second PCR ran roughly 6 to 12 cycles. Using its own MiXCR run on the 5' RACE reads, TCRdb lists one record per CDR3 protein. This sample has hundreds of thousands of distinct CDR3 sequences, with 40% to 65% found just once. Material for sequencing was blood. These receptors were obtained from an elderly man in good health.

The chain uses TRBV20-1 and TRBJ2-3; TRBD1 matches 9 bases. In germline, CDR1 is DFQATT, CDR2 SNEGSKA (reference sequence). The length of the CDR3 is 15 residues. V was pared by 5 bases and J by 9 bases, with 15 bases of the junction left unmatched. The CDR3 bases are TGCAGTGCTCTAACCCCGGGACAGGGCGATATCACGCAGTATTTT. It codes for CSALTPGQGDITQYF.

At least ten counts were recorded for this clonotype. This CDR3 is CASQQLISYEQYF. The CDR3 DNA reads as TGTGCCAGCCAGCAGCTCATCTCCTACGAGCAGTACTTC. The rearrangement uses TRBV6-6 and TRBJ2-7; D remains ambiguous. CDR3 length: 13 amino acids. CDR1 and CDR2 from the germline V gene are MNHNY and SVGAGI (reference sequence). The V end lost 8 bases, the J end lost 0 bases, and 11 bases lay between the germline ends.

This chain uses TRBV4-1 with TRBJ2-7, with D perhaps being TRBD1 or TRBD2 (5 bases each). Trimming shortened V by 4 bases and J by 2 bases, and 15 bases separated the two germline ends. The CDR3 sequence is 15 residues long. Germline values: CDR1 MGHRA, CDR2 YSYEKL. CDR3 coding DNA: TGCGCCAGCAGCCTCGCAAGAGGGGACCCCTACGAGCAGTACTTC. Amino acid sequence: CASSLARGDPYEQYF.

CDR3 amino acids: CASSQGLSTNIQYF. In nucleotides, the CDR3 is TGCGCCAGCAGCCAGGGACTATCGACGAACATTCAGTACTTC. The chain employs TRBV5-1 and TRBJ2-4, with 7 nucleotides matching TRBD2. J lost 7 bases, V lost 4 bases, and 8 bases had no gene match. Germline V lookup: CDR1 SGHRS, CDR2 YFSETQ. CDR3 size: 14 residues.

This CDR3 is CASSRRQGDAGELFF. In DNA form, the CDR3 reads TGTGCCAGCAGCCGCCGACAGGGGGACGCCGGGGAGCTGTTTTTT. The chain carries TRBV7-3 and TRBJ2-2; 9 bases are shared with TRBD1. Looked up from germline, CDR1 is SGHTA and CDR2 is FQGTGA. The V gene end was trimmed by 5 bases and the J gene end by 6 bases; junction bases not matched to a gene: 7. This CDR3 is 15 amino acids long.

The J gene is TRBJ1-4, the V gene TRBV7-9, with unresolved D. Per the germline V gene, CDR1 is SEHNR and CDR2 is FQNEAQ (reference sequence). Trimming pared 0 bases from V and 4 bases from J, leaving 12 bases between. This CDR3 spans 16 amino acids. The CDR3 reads CASSLAAGVINEKLFF. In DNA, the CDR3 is TGTGCCAGCAGCTTAGCCGCAGGAGTTATTAATGAAAAACTGTTTTTT.

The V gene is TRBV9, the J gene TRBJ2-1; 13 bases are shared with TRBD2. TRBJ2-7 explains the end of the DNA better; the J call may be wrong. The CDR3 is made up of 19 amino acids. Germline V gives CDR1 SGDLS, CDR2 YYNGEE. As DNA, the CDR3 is TGTGCCAGCAGCCCCGGGGGGACTCAACTAGCGGGAGGGTACAATGAGCAGTACTTC. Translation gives CASSPGGTQLAGGYNEQYF.